This T cell receptor (beta chain) was observed in a study of blood T cell repertoires in COVID-19. Turning to the study itself: Sources were T cells, B-cell-depleted T cells, or PBMCs; the material itself was cDNA or gDNA.

This clone was seen only once. Enrolment of Seattle patients took place during active infection, and they were followed longitudinally. Produced via immunoSEQ multiplex PCR; TCRdb's table is partial and in-frame only. The table includes fewer than 200,000 clones, roughly four fifths detected once. Germline CDR1 reads KGHSH; CDR2 reads LQKENI. This CDR3 has 13 residues. V dropped 2 bases and J dropped 1 base, with 5 bases sitting between them. Sequencing was done on a sample of peripheral blood. The receptor's source is a woman aged 40 to 50 with COVID-19, enrolled during active disease. The chain links TRBV18 to TRBJ2-5; D gene unclear. The CDR3 reads CASSPGIQETQYF. CDR3 bases: TGTGCCAGCTCACCAGGCATCCAAGAGACCCAGTACTTC.